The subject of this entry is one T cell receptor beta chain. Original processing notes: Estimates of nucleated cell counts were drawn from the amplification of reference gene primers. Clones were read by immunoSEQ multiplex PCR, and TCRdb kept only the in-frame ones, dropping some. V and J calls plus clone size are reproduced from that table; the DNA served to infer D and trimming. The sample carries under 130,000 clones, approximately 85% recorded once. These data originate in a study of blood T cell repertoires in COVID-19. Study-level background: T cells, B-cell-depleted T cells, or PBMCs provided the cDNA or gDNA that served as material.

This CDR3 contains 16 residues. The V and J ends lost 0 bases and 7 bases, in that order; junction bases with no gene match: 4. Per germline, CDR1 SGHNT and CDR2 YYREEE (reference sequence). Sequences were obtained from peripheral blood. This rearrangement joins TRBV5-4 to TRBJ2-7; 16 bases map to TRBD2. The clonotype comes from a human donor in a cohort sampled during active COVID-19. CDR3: CASSLGGTSGREEQYF. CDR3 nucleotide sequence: TGTGCCAGCAGCTTGGGGGGGACTAGCGGGAGGGAGGAGCAGTACTTC.